This TCR beta chain emerged from a study of cytomegalovirus exposure and HLA in healthy donors. Germline loops: CDR1 SGHRS, CDR2 YFSETQ. With 7 bases removed from V and 1 base from J, the gap between germline ends came to 23 bases. The CDR3 runs 17 residues. Donors sampled were nominally healthy, though unrecorded immune exposures were likely. Primers included in the PCR were 60 Vbeta and 13 Jbeta primers. Only in-frame clones appear in the TCRdb table, and some are missing; sequencing was by immunoSEQ multiplex PCR. This table holds about 95,000 clones, approximately 77% found once. The V gene is TRBV5-1, the J gene TRBJ1-1; D gene unclear. Sequenced sample: PBMCs. This TCR derives from a woman in her thirties or forties in good health and CMV-seronegative. The CDR3 here is CASSSMARPGGNTEAFF. CDR3 coding DNA: TGCGCCAGCTCCTCGATGGCCCGCCCAGGAGGGAACACTGAAGCTTTCTTT.